These T cell receptor beta chains were read from a single sample in a study of metastatic and nonmetastatic thyroid tumors. TCRdb re-called the PCR reads through MiXCR. The repertoire holds about 32,000 clones, with around 31% as singletons. The specimen was tumor tissue. Source of these receptors: a female donor with papillary thyroid cancer or a benign thyroid nodule (not recorded which). Some clones in this sample may be carry-over from other donors' samples. Both conserved end residues are part of each CDR3. Fields, in order: D gene, V gene, clone size, J gene, CDR3 DNA, CDR3 protein. A D gene is named only where the DNA matches it firmly. Size is omitted from some rows. Given values are once, few, many or a class for expanded clones.

d_call: -
v_call: TRBV6-6
clone_size: few
j_call: TRBJ2-1
cdr3_nt: TGTGCCAGCAGTTACTCCAGCTACAATGAGCAGTTCTTC
cdr3_aa: CASSYSSYNEQFF

d_call: -
v_call: TRBV11-2
clone_size: once
j_call: TRBJ2-1
cdr3_nt: TGTGCCAGCAGCTTAGTTCAGCCTTCCAGGGCCTACAATGAGCAGTTCTTC
cdr3_aa: CASSLVQPSRAYNEQFF

d_call: -
v_call: TRBV30
clone_size: -
j_call: TRBJ1-5
cdr3_nt: TGTGCCTGGAGTTCGCGGGGGGGCTATCAGCCCCAGCATTTT
cdr3_aa: CAWSSRGGYQPQHF

d_call: TRBD1
v_call: TRBV27
clone_size: -
j_call: TRBJ1-1
cdr3_nt: TGTGCCAGCAGTTCGGTTCGTCGGACAGGGGGCCTCATGAACACTGAAGCTTTCTTT
cdr3_aa: CASSSVRRTGGLMNTEAFF

d_call: -
v_call: TRBV9
clone_size: -
j_call: TRBJ2-7
cdr3_nt: TGTGCCAGCAGCGTAGTGGGTACTCCAAATTACGAGCAGTACTTC
cdr3_aa: CASSVVGTPNYEQYF

d_call: TRBD2
v_call: TRBV20-1
clone_size: once
j_call: TRBJ2-1
cdr3_nt: TGCAGTGCTAGAGATGCCCGTCTAGCGGGAGGTACAGGGAATGAGCAGTTCTTC
cdr3_aa: CSARDARLAGGTGNEQFF

d_call: TRBD1
v_call: TRBV6-1
clone_size: few
j_call: TRBJ1-2
cdr3_nt: TGTGCCAGTTTATTGGGACAGTACCGGGGCTACACCTTC
cdr3_aa: CASLLGQYRGYTF

d_call: -
v_call: TRBV10-2
clone_size: few
j_call: TRBJ2-5
cdr3_nt: TGCGCCAGCAGTGAGTTCGGACAAGAGACCCAGTACTTC
cdr3_aa: CASSEFGQETQYF

d_call: TRBD1
v_call: TRBV30
clone_size: -
j_call: TRBJ2-7
cdr3_nt: TGTGCCTGGAGGTGGGCAGGGGGCTTTGGCGAGCAGTACTTC
cdr3_aa: CAWRWAGGFGEQYF

d_call: -
v_call: TRBV7-3
clone_size: -
j_call: TRBJ2-5
cdr3_nt: TGTGCCAGCAGCTTAAGGCTCGAGGAGACCCAGTACTTC
cdr3_aa: CASSLRLEETQYF

d_call: -
v_call: TRBV5-1
clone_size: -
j_call: TRBJ2-7
cdr3_nt: TGCGCCAGCAGCCATGACTCCTACGAGCAGTACTTC
cdr3_aa: CASSHDSYEQYF

d_call: -
v_call: TRBV6-1
clone_size: -
j_call: TRBJ1-5
cdr3_nt: TGTGCCAGCCTACAGGGCATTAGCAATCAGCCCCAGCATTTT
cdr3_aa: CASLQGISNQPQHF

d_call: -
v_call: TRBV5-1
clone_size: -
j_call: TRBJ1-2
cdr3_nt: TGCGCCAGCAGCGTCCCAGGGGACTATGGCTACACCTTC
cdr3_aa: CASSVPGDYGYTF

d_call: TRBD2
v_call: TRBV19
clone_size: few
j_call: TRBJ2-2
cdr3_nt: TGTGCCAGTAGTCTTAGCGGGAGGATTGACACCGGGGAGCTGTTTTTT
cdr3_aa: CASSLSGRIDTGELFF

d_call: TRBD2
v_call: TRBV2
clone_size: -
j_call: TRBJ2-1
cdr3_nt: TGTGCCAGCAGTCTCACTCGGGAGGCTGAGCAGTTCTTC
cdr3_aa: CASSLTREAEQFF

d_call: -
v_call: TRBV29-1
clone_size: few
j_call: TRBJ2-1
cdr3_nt: TGCAGCGTTGAAGATACGTCAGGGAATGAGCAGTTCTTC
cdr3_aa: CSVEDTSGNEQFF